The sequence of this T cell receptor (beta chain) was determined in a study of blood T cell repertoires in COVID-19. The CDR3 runs 13 residues. Trimming cost V 5 bases and J 4 bases; bases outside gene matches: 4. The germline V gene has CDR1 SGHAT and CDR2 FQNNGV. Sequencing was performed with immunoSEQ multiplex PCR; in TCRdb, only in-frame clones are kept and a portion is missing. The sample shows under 250,000 clones, just under 90% of them seen only once. V is TRBV11-2 and J is TRBJ1-2; 7 bases match TRBD1. The sequenced sample was PBMCs or T cells enriched from blood (not recorded which). This clonotype originated in a woman aged 30 to 39 with acute COVID-19. CDR3 in amino acids: CASSPGTVYGYTF. DNA for the CDR3: TGTGCCAGCAGCCCTGGGACAGTCTATGGCTACACCTTC.